Reported below is one T cell receptor (beta chain). Some clones are missing from TCRdb's copy, which holds only in-frame ones; the method was immunoSEQ multiplex PCR. The data contain 20,000 to 25,000 clones, about 91% of them singletons. This sample was taken from a study of T cell changes during pregnancy in multiple sclerosis. V lost 4 bases, J lost 5 bases, and 8 bases lay in between. The CDR3 length is 12 residues. From germline, CDR1 is WSHSY and CDR2 SAAADI. This clonotype originated in a female donor with multiple sclerosis, enrolled in a pregnancy study. The chain employs TRBV10-2 and TRBJ2-5; no definite D call. The sequencing used CD4+ T cells from peripheral blood mononuclear cells, collected in the third trimester of pregnancy. The CDR3 loop is CASSGNGETQYF. CDR3 bases: TGCGCCAGCAGTGGAAATGGCGAGACCCAGTACTTC.